These 5 T cell receptor beta chains came from one sample sequenced in a study of cytomegalovirus exposure and HLA in healthy donors. The primer mix had 60 Vbeta and 13 Jbeta primers. Method: immunoSEQ multiplex PCR; TCRdb's copy keeps in-frame clones and lacks some. The sample holds around 210,000 clones, 79% seen once. Sequenced material: PBMCs. These receptors came from a male donor in good health and CMV-seropositive.

V usage is TRBV5-4 and J usage is TRBJ2-2; D possibly corresponds to TRBD2 (6 bases). Trimming removed 1 base at V and 7 bases at J, with 17 bases between. Germline V lookup: CDR1 SGHNT, CDR2 YYREEE (reference sequence). The CDR3 runs to 16 residues. The CDR3, as DNA: TGTGCCAGCAGCTTGTCGACGGGAGAGCGCTACGGGGAGCTGTTTTTT. Protein: CASSLSTGERYGELFF.

The chain recombines TRBV9 with TRBJ1-3; D remains unclear. Germline values: CDR1 SGDLS, CDR2 YYNGEE. The CDR3 sequence is 17 residues long. The V end lost 0 bases, the J end lost 0 bases, and 13 bases lay between the germline ends. CDR3 sequence reads: CASSVEPTGSSGNTIYF. CDR3 DNA sequence: TGTGCCAGCAGCGTAGAGCCCACCGGGAGCTCTGGAAACACCATATATTTT.

V and J are TRBV6-1 and TRBJ2-7; 8 bases agree with TRBD2. The CDR3 has 15 residues. Unmatched junction bases numbered 4, after V lost 3 bases and J lost 0 bases. Germline lookup yields CDR1 MNHNS and CDR2 SASEGT. The CDR3 sequence: CASSEGGTSSYEQYF. CDR3 DNA: TGTGCCAGCAGTGAGGGAGGGACTAGCTCCTACGAGCAGTACTTC.

On this clone: The junction departs from the called germline gene at one end, perhaps through a read error. The chain joins TRBV11-2 to TRBJ2-7; D not resolved. Germline V gene data show CDR1 as SGHAT and CDR2 as FQNNGV. CDR3 length equals 14 residues. DNA of the CDR3: TGTGCCGGCAGCTTAGAGGTAGCCTCCTACGAGCAGTACTTC. Translated: CAGSLEVASYEQYF.

The chain uses TRBV6-5 and TRBJ1-2; 7 bases agree with TRBD1. The CDR3 is 16 amino acids. Germline V gives CDR1 MNHEY, CDR2 SVGAGI. Losses at the gene ends were 0 bases for V and 4 bases for J; bases not matched to a gene: 8. CDR3 DNA: TGTGCCAGCAGTTACTCAGGGACAGAATTGCGCTATGGCTACACCTTC. This translates into CASSYSGTELRYGYTF.